This TCR beta chain appears in the sequencing data of a study of vaccination effects on CD4 cells after COVID-19 (dated by TCRdb to the early 2020s). Regarding the study in general: Participants received two doses of either the BNT162b2 or the mRNA-1273 mRNA SARS-CoV-2 vaccine. A total of ten to eleven COVID-19 convalescent patients and several SARS-CoV-2-naive healthy vaccine recipients were included in the full study. Cultures from other donors in the study were sequenced with the Oncomine TCR Beta short-read assay on an Illumina iSeq 100. In both COVID-19 convalescent patients and infection-naive vaccine recipients, the study compared SARS-CoV-2 spike-specific CD4+ TCR repertoires from before mRNA vaccination with those from after it. Summary of the overall study and its limitations: Among healthy vaccine recipients, nearly all vaccine-induced clones were SARS-CoV-2 mono-reactive, and only 1 of 255 was cross-reactive with common cold coronaviruses. The study was limited by a small number of convalescent patients, and early post-infection timepoints were lacking. At late post-vaccination timepoints, both infection-induced and vaccine-induced clones showed marked clonal contraction, consistent with waning T cell responses.

The germline V gene specifies SNHLY as CDR1 and FYNNEI as CDR2. The V and J ends are trimmed by 4 bases and 0 bases, leaving 11 bases between them. The CDR3 has 15 amino acids, counting the end cysteine and phenylalanine. Only the CDR3 DNA is retained, 45 bases long and in frame from the first base. The library was produced with the immunoSEQ multiplex PCR assay. DNA from the cultured and isolated CD4+ T cells underwent TCR beta CDR3 sequencing. The study's own analysis went as follows. Non-productive TCR sequences were removed, reads were trimmed to the CDR3 region, and CDR3s of at least 7 amino acids were retained. The MANAFEST web app was used to pick out antigen-specific clonotypes by comparing their expansion in peptide wells with that in reference cultures. To be called positive, a clone needed expansion at FDR<0.05 compared with the reference and with all other wells, an odds ratio greater than 5, and a frequency greater than 0.1% in two replicate wells. Cross-reactive clonotypes were defined as significantly expanded in SARS-CoV-2 spike wells and in at least one common cold coronavirus spike condition. CDR3 similarity was assessed by Levenshtein distance with the stringdist R package, and unrooted trees were built with ape in R 3.6.1. Imported from immuneACCESS, the table was reduced by TCRdb to in-frame sequences with V and J called. These copies leave out some clones; in studies compared against another copy, an unresolved V gene accounts for under half, and the cause of the remainder is not known. Clone size and V and J calls were adopted from that table, with D and trimming inferred from the DNA. A total of roughly 67,000 clones appear in this sample, over 70% of them only once. Of the sample, 10% to 13% is held by the ten largest clones.

In the ViraFEST assay, PBMC were stimulated with viral peptide pools, and antigen-specific CD4+ T cell clonotypes were then identified by expansion using TCR sequencing. After 10 days of culture, CD4+ T cells were isolated with the EasySep CD4+ T cell isolation kit. The absence of prior SARS-CoV-2 infection in healthy vaccine recipients was confirmed by negative nucleocapsid antibodies before and after vaccination. Some 2.2 million PBMC per well were cultured in IMDM with 5% human AB serum, 8.5 to 10 IU/ml IL-2 and gentamicin, plus 10 ug/ml peptides. On days 3 and 7, half of the culture medium was replaced with fresh IL-2-containing medium. Unless otherwise noted, each peptide stimulation condition was cultured in triplicate wells. Using Ficoll-Paque Plus gradient centrifugation, PBMC were separated from whole blood and then either used fresh or cryopreserved at -140C. The overlapping peptide pools covered the spike proteins of SARS-CoV-2 as well as those of the common cold coronaviruses HCoV-NL63, HCoV-OC43 and HCoV-229E. The QIAamp micro DNA kit was used to extract genomic DNA from the cultured CD4+ T cells.

Points on this clone: Its antigen target is currently unknown. Per-nucleotide qualities are absent, and no much larger clonotype sits a single base away.

This clonotype originated in a human donor who received a COVID-19 vaccine. The sequenced sample was CD4+ T cells from PBMCs cultured with SARS-CoV-2 spike peptides, obtained before COVID-19 vaccination. In light of the paper, this sample's cell subset or site label describes: SARS-CoV-2 spike overlapping peptide pool stimulation. The chain is made from TRBV2 and TRBJ2-3, with a weak D call of TRBD2 (5 bases match). CDR3 reads: CASSVMEVSTDTQYF. The nucleotide sequence reads TGTGCCAGCAGTGTCATGGAGGTCAGCACAGATACGCAGTATTTT.